This entry lists 18 T cell receptor beta chains sequenced from one sample in a study of blood T cell repertoires in COVID-19. Some clones are missing from TCRdb's copy, which holds only in-frame ones; the method was immunoSEQ multiplex PCR. This sample has around 300,000 clones, with around 90% found just once. Sequenced material: peripheral blood. Receptors were obtained from a woman in her thirties or forties with acute or convalescent COVID-19.

The CDR3 loop reads CASSIGYRDTEAFF. The CDR3 DNA reads TGTGCCAGTAGTATAGGCTACAGGGACACTGAAGCTTTCTTT. The gene calls are TRBV19 and TRBJ1-1, with D possibly matching TRBD1 (6 bases). Trimming took off 1 base at V and 3 bases at J, with 9 bases between the two ends. This CDR3 has 14 residues. From germline, CDR1 is LNHDA and CDR2 SQIVND (reference sequence).

The chain recombines TRBV5-5 with TRBJ2-5; 7 bases are a match to TRBD2. Germline trimming cut 0 bases from V and 5 bases from J; bases unmatched to any gene: 16. CDR1 is SGHKS, CDR2 YYEKEE, per germline (reference sequence). This CDR3 comprises 18 residues. Written as DNA, the CDR3 is TGTGCCAGCAGCTTGGCGGCCGTGATAGGACTAGGCGTGGAGACCCAGTACTTC. Encoded protein: CASSLAAVIGLGVETQYF.

The V and J genes are TRBV18 and TRBJ1-3; 9 positions match TRBD1. The V gene end was trimmed by 3 bases and the J gene end by 3 bases; junction bases not matched to a gene: 12. Germline-derived CDR1 and CDR2 are KGHSH and LQKENI. The CDR3 has 18 amino acids. The chain's CDR3 is CASSPPTPGTGSGNTIYF. For the CDR3, the DNA is TGTGCCAGCTCACCCCCAACACCCGGGACAGGGAGTGGAAACACCATATATTTT.

Worth noting for this clone: Other DNA sequences from this sample encode an identical CDR3 as well. The chain links TRBV15 to TRBJ2-7; TRBD1 is a possible D gene (6 bases). V gave up 0 bases and J gave up 3 bases, with 6 bases separating them. The germline CDR1 and CDR2 sequences are LNHNV and YYDKDF (reference sequence). There are 13 residues in the CDR3. The CDR3 DNA sequence: TGTGCCACCAGCAGAGAAGGGGGCTACGAGCAGTACGTC. Translation gives CATSREGGYEQYV.

This chain links TRBV5-6 with TRBJ1-4; 9 bases are shared with TRBD1. Per germline, CDR1 SGHDT and CDR2 YYEEEE. CDR3 length: 14 residues. The J segment lost 8 bases and the V segment lost 2 bases, leaving 4 bases of the junction unmatched. The CDR3 loop is CASSFGTGWEKLFF. CDR3 nucleotide sequence: TGTGCCAGCAGCTTTGGGACAGGGTGGGAAAAACTGTTTTTT. The entire variable domain, with the rest obtained from reference TRBV5-6 and TRBJ1-4, is as follows: DAGVTQSPTHLIKTRGQQVTLRCSPKSGHDTVSWYQQALGQGPQFIFQYYEEEERQRGNFPDRFSGHQFPNYSSELNVNALLLGDSALYLCASSFGTGWEKLFFGSGTQLSVL.

The V gene is TRBV5-5, the J gene TRBJ1-6; tentatively, D is TRBD1 (6 bases). CDR3 length: 13 residues. Per the germline V gene, CDR1 is SGHKS and CDR2 is YYEKEE (reference sequence). The V end lost 4 bases, the J end lost 10 bases, and 12 bases lay between the germline ends. The CDR3 protein is CASSEDSFSPLHF. The CDR3 nucleotides read TGTGCCAGCAGCGAGGACAGTTTCTCACCCCTCCACTTT.

The chain recombines TRBV12-3 or TRBV12-4 with TRBJ1-5, with D maybe TRBD1 (6 bases). The CDR3 contains 12 residues. With 6 bases removed from V and 7 bases from J, the gap between germline ends came to 10 bases. The CDR3 here is CASRQGGQPQHF. CDR3 bases: TGTGCCAGCAGACAGGGCGGGCAGCCCCAGCATTTT.

The CDR3 nucleotides read TGTGCCAGCAGCCGAGCTCTAGGCCTAACATTGGCTTTCTTT. It is translated as CASSRALGLTLAFF. This chain joins TRBV2 and TRBJ1-1, with no clear D. Trimming removed 6 bases from V and 11 bases from J, with 22 bases in between. Per germline, CDR1 SNHLY and CDR2 FYNNEI. The CDR3 is 14 amino acids.

The genes are TRBV11-2 and TRBJ2-1, with 13 bases that match TRBD2. CDR1 is SGHAT, CDR2 FQNNGV, per germline. J gave up 14 bases and V 4 bases, and 11 bases lay outside the gene matches. This CDR3 comprises 15 residues. The CDR3: CASSSGLAGVIEEFF. The CDR3 DNA follows: TGTGCCAGCAGCTCCGGACTAGCGGGGGTTATAGAGGAGTTCTTC.

This chain connects TRBV18 to TRBJ1-4, with TRBD1 identical over 10 bases. Trimming removed 6 bases from V and 0 bases from J; junction bases left unmatched: 4. The CDR3 consists of 16 residues. Germline CDR1 reads KGHSH; CDR2 reads LQKENI. The CDR3 DNA sequence: TGTGCCAGCTCCATGGACAGGGGGTCAACTAATGAAAAACTGTTTTTT. This sequence encodes CASSMDRGSTNEKLFF.

The chain has TRBV5-4 and TRBJ1-2; D gene uncertain. In germline, CDR1 is SGHNT, CDR2 YYREEE (reference sequence). This CDR3 is 14 amino acids long. Trimming took off 4 bases at V and 2 bases at J, with 12 bases between the two ends. The CDR3 coding sequence is TGTGCCAGCAGCCCCTACAGCGGCAACTATGGCTACACCTTC. It translates to CASSPYSGNYGYTF.

This clone was detected a few times. This chain links TRBV12-3 or TRBV12-4 with TRBJ1-2, with TRBD1 matching over 11 bases. The J segment lost 13 bases and the V segment lost 3 bases, leaving 7 bases of the junction unmatched. The CDR3 is 13 amino acids. CDR3 in amino acids: CASSFLDRGPGTF. Written as DNA, the CDR3 is TGTGCCAGCAGTTTCTTGGACAGGGGGCCGGGCACCTTC.

The CDR3 coding sequence is TGTGCCAGCAGCCCACGAGACAGGTTCCAAGAGACCCAGTACTTC. This sequence encodes CASSPRDRFQETQYF. This chain uses TRBV4-2 with TRBJ2-5; D possibly corresponds to TRBD1 (6 bases). The V gene lost 4 bases and the J gene lost 1 base, with 13 bases spanning the gap. The CDR3 is made up of 15 amino acids. In germline, CDR1 is LGHNA, CDR2 YNFKEQ.

There are a few counts of this clone. CDR3 bases: TGTGCCAGTAGTAAGGGGACTATATATGGCTACACCTTC. Protein sequence: CASSKGTIYGYTF. V usage is TRBV19 and J usage is TRBJ1-2; TRBD1 is a possible D gene (5 bases). This CDR3 spans 13 amino acids. Germline CDR1 and CDR2: LNHDA and SQIVND (reference sequence). Trimming shortened V by 4 bases and J by 5 bases, and 11 bases separated the two germline ends. The variable domain in full, with the rest retrieved from reference TRBV19 and TRBJ1-2, is DGGITQSPKYLFRKEGQNVTLSCEQNLNHDAMYWYRQDPGQGLRLIYYSQIVNDFQKGDIAEGYSVSREKKESFPLTVTSAQKNPTAFYLCASSKGTIYGYTFGSGTRLTVV.

The rearrangement joins TRBV4-1 to TRBJ2-2; D is unresolved. CDR1 is MGHRA and CDR2 is YSYEKL in the germline V gene. CDR3 length: 13 residues. V was cut by 0 bases and J by 10 bases, with 9 bases left in between. CDR3 nucleotide sequence: TGCGCCAGCAGCCAAGATCAGGTCCTGGAGCTGTTTTTT. Its translation: CASSQDQVLELFF.

The rearrangement uses TRBV9 and TRBJ1-2; 8 bases fit TRBD1. Germline-derived CDR1 and CDR2 are SGDLS and YYNGEE. The CDR3 is 16 amino acids. The V and J ends lost 0 bases and 5 bases, in that order; junction bases with no gene match: 9. The CDR3 is CASSVARQGAGYGYTF. DNA of the CDR3: TGTGCCAGCAGCGTAGCCCGCCAGGGGGCAGGGTATGGCTACACCTTC.

The genes are TRBV29-1 and TRBJ1-2; D gene uncertain. Germline CDR1 reads SQVTM; CDR2 reads ANQGSEA. The V end was cut by 0 bases, the J end by 3 bases, with 29 bases between. The CDR3 consists of 20 residues. CDR3 sequence reads: CSVEDFPSLPLHSLHYGYTF. The DNA of the CDR3 is TGCAGCGTTGAAGATTTTCCCTCCCTTCCCCTACATAGCCTCCACTATGGCTACACCTTC.

The genes are TRBV19 and TRBJ1-4; 9 bases agree with TRBD1. This CDR3 has 14 residues. The germline gives CDR1 LNHDA, CDR2 SQIVND (reference sequence). The V gene end was trimmed by 4 bases and the J gene end by 8 bases; junction bases not matched to a gene: 5. The CDR3 bases are TGTGCCAGTAGTACGACAGGGGGAAGGGAAAAACTGTTTTTT. Its translation is CASSTTGGREKLFF.